This entry lists 27 T cell receptor beta chains sequenced from one sample in a study of beta chain features in type 1 diabetes. Sequenced material consisted of expressed TCRB transcripts (all of the isolated RNA was reverse transcribed). Method: immunoSEQ multiplex PCR; TCRdb's copy keeps in-frame clones and lacks some. The sample contains 140,000 or so clones, more than 9% of which appear only once. The material sequenced was naive CD4+ T cells from blood. All receptors come from a man younger than 35 in good health.

The chain uses TRBV5-4 and TRBJ1-4, with D uncertain. V lost 1 base and J lost 7, with 11 bases in between. This CDR3 region has 14 residues. The germline V gene has CDR1 SGHNT and CDR2 YYREEE (reference sequence). CDR3: CASSLRGPGEKLFF. The CDR3 region has the DNA TGTGCCAGCAGCTTGAGAGGGCCCGGTGAAAAACTGTTTTTT. The whole variable domain, remainder taken from reference TRBV5-4 and TRBJ1-4, is ETGVTQSPTHLIKTRGQQVTLRCSSQSGHNTVSWYQQALGQGPQFIFQYYREEENGRGNFPPRFSGLQFPNYSSELNVNALELDDSALYLCASSLRGPGEKLFFGSGTQLSVL.

This clone appeared a few times. This chain uses TRBV6-6 with TRBJ2-1; TRBD2 aligns across 8 bases. The trim removed 6 bases at V and 9 bases at J, leaving 7 bases unmatched. The CDR3 has 13 residues. Germline CDR1 reads MNHNY; CDR2 reads SVGAGI (reference sequence). Here the CDR3 DNA reads TGTGCCAGCAGACCCAGCGGGGGACTTGAGCAGTTCTTC. Its translation: CASRPSGGLEQFF.

V usage is TRBV9 and J usage is TRBJ2-1; no reliable D call. The CDR3 has 13 residues. V lost 0 bases and J 8 bases, leaving 9 bases between the germline ends. Germline loops: CDR1 SGDLS, CDR2 YYNGEE. The CDR3 nucleotides read TGTGCCAGCAGCGTAGGTCCCGCGGATGAGCAGTTCTTC. Translation: CASSVGPADEQFF.

This clone showed up just a few times. This chain links TRBV7-3 with TRBJ2-5; 8 bases align to TRBD1. Germline assignment: CDR1 SGHTA and CDR2 FQGTGA. The CDR3 covers 14 residues. After removal of 4 bases from V and 5 bases from J, the junction contained 6 bases not matched to a gene. The CDR3 DNA is TGTGCCAGCAGCTCTACAGGGGGTCTGGAGACCCAGTACTTC. Translation gives CASSSTGGLETQYF.

There are a few counts of this clone. The chain has TRBV7-3 and TRBJ2-7; weak D call: TRBD2 (7 bases). Germline V gene lookup returns CDR1 SGHTA and CDR2 FQGTGA. The ends were cut back, 1 base at V and 2 bases at J, with 12 bases in the middle. The CDR3 is made up of 15 amino acids. Written as DNA, the CDR3 is TGTGCCAGCAGCTTAAGTGGCGGGGGCCCCTACGAGCAGTACTTC. Translating gives CASSLSGGGPYEQYF.

This clone appeared a few times. The chain employs TRBV18 and TRBJ1-2; 10 nucleotides align to TRBD1. V trimming: 6 bases; J trimming: 4 bases; junction bases outside the gene matches: 8. CDR1 is KGHSH and CDR2 is LQKENI in the germline V gene. The CDR3 covers 15 residues. The DNA of the CDR3 is TGTGCCAGCTCCCTCGGACAGGGGGACGTCTATGGCTACACCTTC. Translation: CASSLGQGDVYGYTF. The complete variable domain, with remaining parts taken from reference TRBV18 and TRBJ1-2, reads NAGVMQNPRHLVRRRGQEARLRCSPMKGHSHVYWYRQLPEEGLKFMVYLQKENIIDESGMPKERFSAEFPKEGPSILRIQQVVRGDSAAYFCASSLGQGDVYGYTFGSGTRLTVV.

This clone was counted a few times. This chain links TRBV30 with TRBJ1-1, with D perhaps matching TRBD1 (5 bases). This CDR3 spans 14 amino acids. The V gene lost 3 bases and the J gene lost 5 bases, with 16 bases spanning the gap. The germline V gene encodes CDR1 GTSNPN and CDR2 SVGIG (reference sequence). The CDR3 loop is CAWRGKGPSTEAFF. The CDR3 region has the DNA TGTGCCTGGAGGGGCAAGGGGCCGAGTACTGAAGCTTTCTTT.

This clone was seen more than once but under ten times. The rearrangement links TRBV6-6 to TRBJ2-7; no reliable D call. CDR1 is MNHNY and CDR2 is SVGAGI in the germline V gene (reference sequence). Trimming shortened V by 5 bases and J by 2 bases, and 13 bases separated the two germline ends. This CDR3 has 14 amino acids. The DNA of the CDR3 is TGTGCCAGCAGTACACGACGGAGAGCCTACGAGCAGTACTTC. Amino acids: CASSTRRRAYEQYF.

This clone was counted only a few times. The chain links TRBV5-4 to TRBJ1-2; TRBD1 agrees at 7 bases. Germline assignment: CDR1 SGHNT and CDR2 YYREEE (reference sequence). CDR3 size: 15 residues. The junction had 9 bases not matched to a gene; V was cut back by 0 bases and J by 7 bases. CDR3 coding DNA: TGTGCCAGCAGCTTGGTAGGCAGGGGGAGAGGTGGCTACACCTTC. It is translated as CASSLVGRGRGGYTF.

In its sample, this clone was seen a few times. The chain uses TRBV5-6 and TRBJ2-3; D is ambiguous. Looked up from germline, CDR1 is SGHDT and CDR2 is YYEEEE. V was cut by 3 bases and J by 8 bases, with 7 bases left in between. The CDR3 covers 11 residues. The CDR3 DNA reads as TGTGCCAGCAGCTCCCCCCTTACGCAGTATTTT. It specifies CASSSPLTQYF. Drawing the rest from reference TRBV5-6 and TRBJ2-3, the complete variable domain is DAGVTQSPTHLIKTRGQQVTLRCSPKSGHDTVSWYQQALGQGPQFIFQYYEEEERQRGNFPDRFSGHQFPNYSSELNVNALLLGDSALYLCASSSPLTQYFGPGTRLTVL.

V is TRBV5-1 and J is TRBJ1-2; possible D gene TRBD1, 6 bases. This CDR3 contains 13 residues. Looked up from germline, CDR1 is SGHRS and CDR2 is YFSETQ. Trimming cost V 3 bases and J 5 bases, with 11 bases left between them. DNA of the CDR3: TGCGCCAGCAGCTACACACAGGGATATGGCTACACCTTC. Encoded protein: CASSYTQGYGYTF.

The chain is built from TRBV7-8 and TRBJ2-7, with a possible D match to TRBD2 (6 bases). The V and J ends lost 1 base and 3 bases respectively, with 16 bases between them. The CDR3 covers 16 residues. Germline V gene sequence: CDR1 SGHVS, CDR2 FQNEAQ. CDR3 protein: CASSLGSGNLNYEQYF. In nucleotides, the CDR3 is TGTGCCAGCAGCTTAGGTAGCGGAAATTTGAACTACGAGCAGTACTTC. The full variable domain, its missing parts supplied by reference TRBV7-8 and TRBJ2-7, is GAGVSQSPRYKVAKRGQDVALRCDPISGHVSLFWYQQALGQGPEFLTYFQNEAQLDKSGLPSDRFFAERPEGSVSTLKIQRTQQEDSAVYLCASSLGSGNLNYEQYFGPGTRLTVT.

This clone was recorded a few times. The chain combines TRBV4-1 with TRBJ2-4; the D gene is possibly TRBD1 (6 bases). The CDR3 totals 15 residues. Trimming removed 3 bases at V and 1 base at J, with 10 bases between. Per germline, CDR1 MGHRA and CDR2 YSYEKL. CDR3 residues: CASSHPDSAKNIQYF. The CDR3 DNA reads TGCGCCAGCAGCCACCCGGACAGCGCCAAAAACATTCAGTACTTC.

The chain uses TRBV4-3 and TRBJ2-3; 8 positions agree with TRBD2. V shed 4 bases, J shed 3 bases, and the junction held 6 bases outside the gene matches. Germline CDR1 LGHNA, CDR2 YSLEER. This CDR3 is 15 amino acids long. CDR3 bases: TGCGCCAGCAGCCCTTCGGGACTAGGTACAGATACGCAGTATTTT. It codes for CASSPSGLGTDTQYF.

This clone was found a few times. V is TRBV18 and J is TRBJ2-2; 8 bases are shared with TRBD1. From germline, CDR1 is KGHSH and CDR2 LQKENI. With V trimmed by 0 bases and J by 1 base, 1 base remained unmatched. The CDR3 sequence is 16 residues long. This CDR3 is CASSPPTGVNTGELFF. CDR3 bases: TGTGCCAGCTCACCACCGACAGGGGTGAACACCGGGGAGCTGTTTTTT.

The chain recombines TRBV7-2 with TRBJ2-7; maybe TRBD2 (5 bases). The germline CDR1 and CDR2 sequences are SGHTA and FQGNSA. The CDR3 is 13 residues long. The V end was cut by 2 bases, the J end by 5 bases, with 10 bases between. CDR3 sequence (DNA): TGTGCCAGCAGCTTACGGGGAGATCACGAGCAGTACTTC. Translated: CASSLRGDHEQYF.

This clone was picked up a small number of times. V and J are TRBV6-5 and TRBJ1-2, with 7 bases that match TRBD1. This CDR3 is 15 amino acids long. V lost 6 bases, J lost 6 bases, and 13 bases stayed unmatched. Germline values: CDR1 MNHEY, CDR2 SVGAGI. The CDR3, as DNA: TGTGCCAGCAGCCCGAGACAGGGATCAGTGCATGGCTACACCTTC. Its translation is CASSPRQGSVHGYTF.

The rearrangement uses TRBV7-8 and TRBJ1-5, with 8 bases matching TRBD1. J gave up 2 bases and V 1 base, and 4 bases lay outside the gene matches. This CDR3 is built from 16 residues. CDR1 SGHVS and CDR2 FQNEAQ come from the germline V gene. The CDR3: CASSLVSGGGNQPQHF. The CDR3 nucleotides read TGTGCCAGCAGCTTAGTTTCAGGGGGCGGCAATCAGCCCCAGCATTTT.

This clone has only a few counts. Here the CDR3 reads CAWRGTARYGYTF. The CDR3 DNA reads TGTGCCTGGAGAGGGACAGCCAGATATGGCTACACCTTC. The chain uses TRBV30 and TRBJ1-2; 7 bases align to TRBD1. Germline assignment: CDR1 GTSNPN and CDR2 SVGIG (reference sequence). The CDR3 runs 13 residues. Germline trimming cut 3 bases from V and 5 bases from J; bases unmatched to any gene: 6.

V gene TRBV11-2 combines with J gene TRBJ1-1; D gene unclear. The germline V gene encodes CDR1 SGHAT and CDR2 FQNNGV. V lost 3 bases and J 2 bases, leaving 13 bases between the germline ends. The CDR3 length is 15 residues. The CDR3 spells CASSFSVSSNTEAFF. DNA for the CDR3: TGTGCCAGCAGCTTTTCAGTTTCCAGTAACACTGAAGCTTTCTTT.

This chain joins TRBV28 and TRBJ1-6; TRBD1 aligns across 8 bases. The length of the CDR3 is 14 residues. J was trimmed by 9 bases and V by 5 bases; bases with no gene match: 6. The germline V gene encodes CDR1 MDHEN and CDR2 SYDVKM. Written as DNA, the CDR3 is TGTGCCAGCAGTGCCGGGACAGGTTCTTCACCCCTCCACTTT. Its protein is CASSAGTGSSPLHF.

The chain recombines TRBV5-1 with TRBJ2-7; 9 bases line up with TRBD1. Trimming cost V 4 bases and J 6 bases; bases outside gene matches: 14. Per the germline V gene, CDR1 is SGHRS and CDR2 is YFSETQ. The CDR3 is 16 residues long. The CDR3 nucleotides are TGCGCCAGCAGCGTAAGCTCCGGGACAGGGACCTCCGAGCAGTACTTC. Translating it yields CASSVSSGTGTSEQYF.

This clone was counted between two and nine times. The chain combines TRBV27 with TRBJ2-1; possible D gene TRBD1, 6 bases. The germline V and J ends were trimmed by 8 bases and 4 bases, with 12 bases remaining between them. Per the germline V gene, CDR1 is MNHEY and CDR2 is SMNVEV (reference sequence). The CDR3 is 13 residues long. Here the CDR3 DNA reads TGTGCCAGCCGGACAGATGCTTACAATGAGCAGTTCTTC. Its protein is CASRTDAYNEQFF.

This clone was detected many times. In DNA form, the CDR3 reads TGCGCCAGCAGCCAAGCGGTAAATCTCGAGCAGTACTTC. Protein: CASSQAVNLEQYF. V usage is TRBV4-3 and J usage is TRBJ2-7; D unresolved. CDR1 and CDR2 from the germline V gene are LGHNA and YSLEER. The ends were cut back, 1 base at V and 6 bases at J, with 10 bases in the middle. This CDR3 region has 13 residues.

This clone was detected a few times. This chain joins TRBV30 and TRBJ2-7; D unclear. V was shortened by 1 base and J by 1 base, with 11 bases between the two germline ends. CDR3 length equals 14 residues. Germline CDR1 GTSNPN, CDR2 SVGIG (reference sequence). Here the CDR3 reads CAWSGNSYSYEQYF. CDR3 in DNA: TGTGCCTGGAGTGGGAACAGCTATTCCTACGAGCAGTACTTC.

This clone was picked up a small number of times. This sequence joins TRBV7-2 and TRBJ1-5; 7 bases fit TRBD1. The junction had 10 bases not matched to a gene; V was cut back by 5 bases and J by 3 bases. This CDR3 spans 16 amino acids. Germline values: CDR1 SGHTA, CDR2 FQGNSA. The CDR3 spells CASSPHRTGANQPQHF. As DNA, the CDR3 is TGTGCCAGCAGCCCCCATCGTACAGGGGCCAATCAGCCCCAGCATTTT.

The chain joins TRBV7-3 to TRBJ1-3; possible D gene TRBD1, 6 bases. Germline V CDR1 and CDR2: SGHTA, FQGTGA. The CDR3 spans 14 residues. Trimming removed 1 base from V and 4 bases from J, with 8 bases in between. The CDR3: CASSLRTAGNTIYF. Written as DNA, the CDR3 is TGTGCCAGCAGCTTAAGGACAGCGGGAAACACCATATATTTT.